This paragraph reports one TCR beta chain. Antigen: not known. This sample is part of a study of shared clonotypes between healthy human individuals. Points from the study as a whole: Donors were few, which limited the genetic and exposure-history diversity represented.

Germline CDR1 reads MNHEY; CDR2 reads SMNVEV (reference sequence). This CDR3 spans 12 amino acids. Trimming removed 9 bases from V and 8 bases from J; junction bases left unmatched: 4. Naivety among CD8 cells was defined by CD45RO negativity and positive CCR7 selection, thereby excluding terminally differentiated effector memory CD45RA+ cells. Authors' processing steps: Junction-only sequences without quality scores were provided by ImmunoSEQ, so filtering was different. Data came from immunoSEQ multiplex PCR; TCRdb stores just in-frame clones and leaves some out. Clone size and the V and J calls come from that table; the DNA yielded D and trimming. The sample consists of roughly 590,000 clones, roughly 95% of them appearing once.

Input material: naive CD8+ T cells sorted from blood. The source is a young woman in good health. This chain joins TRBV27 and TRBJ2-1, with TRBD1 identical over 10 bases. CDR3 in amino acids: CARGTGDDEQFF. DNA of the CDR3: TGTGCCAGAGGGACAGGGGATGATGAGCAGTTCTTC.